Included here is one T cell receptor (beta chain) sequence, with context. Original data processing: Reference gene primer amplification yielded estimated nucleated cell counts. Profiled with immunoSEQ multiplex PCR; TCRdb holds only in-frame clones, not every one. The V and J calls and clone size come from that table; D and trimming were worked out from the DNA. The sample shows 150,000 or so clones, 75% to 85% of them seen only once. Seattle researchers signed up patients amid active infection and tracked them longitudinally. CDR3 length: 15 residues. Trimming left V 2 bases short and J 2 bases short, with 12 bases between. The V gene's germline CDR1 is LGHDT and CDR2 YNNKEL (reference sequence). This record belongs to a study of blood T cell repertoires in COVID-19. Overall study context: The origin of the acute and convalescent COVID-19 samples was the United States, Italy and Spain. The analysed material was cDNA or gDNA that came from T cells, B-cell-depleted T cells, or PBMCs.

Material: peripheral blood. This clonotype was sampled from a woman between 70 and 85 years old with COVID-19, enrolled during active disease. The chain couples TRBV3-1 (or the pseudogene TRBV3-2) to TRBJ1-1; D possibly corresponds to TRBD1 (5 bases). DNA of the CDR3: TGTGCCAGCAGCCAATACGACAGTTCTAACACTGAAGCTTTCTTT. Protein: CASSQYDSSNTEAFF.